These T cell receptor beta chains were read from a single sample in a study of T cell repertoires in cytomegalovirus infection. TCRdb independently ran MiXCR on the reads; one entry per CDR3 protein. This sample has 230,000 or so distinct CDR3 sequences; 15% to 20% occur once, and the top ten carry approximately 44%. Sequences were obtained from CD8+ T cells from PBMCs. Source of these receptors: a human donor in good health (CMV status not recorded). Some clones in this sample may be carry-over from other donors' samples. Both conserved end residues are part of each CDR3. The D gene is left open where the match is weak. Size is stated for part of the rows, as once, few or many counts, or as a class when the clone is expanded.

CDR3 DNA: TGTGCCAGCAGTGAAACAGGGGCCCCCTACAATGAGCAGTTCTTC; CDR3 protein: CASSETGAPYNEQFF; D gene: TRBD1; V gene: TRBV25-1; J gene: TRBJ2-1; clone size: NA
CDR3 DNA: TGTGCCAGCAGCCCGGGACAGGGGAACGAGCAGTACTTC; CDR3 protein: CASSPGQGNEQYF; D gene: TRBD1; V gene: TRBV28; J gene: TRBJ2-7; clone size: many
CDR3 DNA: TGTGCCAGCAGCTTAGACAACAGATACACTGAAGCTTTCTTT; CDR3 protein: CASSLDNRYTEAFF; D gene: NA; V gene: TRBV11-2; J gene: TRBJ1-1; clone size: few
CDR3 DNA: TGTGCCAGCACGACAGGAGCCTACAATGAGCAGTTCTTC; CDR3 protein: CASTTGAYNEQFF; D gene: NA; V gene: TRBV6-5; J gene: TRBJ2-1; clone size: few
CDR3 DNA: TGTGCCAGTAGTATTGGGACAGAGATCTCCTACGAGCAGTACTTC; CDR3 protein: CASSIGTEISYEQYF; D gene: TRBD1; V gene: TRBV19; J gene: TRBJ2-7; clone size: NA
CDR3 DNA: TGTGCCAGCAGTTACTGGGGGGAGTGGTCCTACGAGCAGTACTTC; CDR3 protein: CASSYWGEWSYEQYF; D gene: NA; V gene: TRBV6-6; J gene: TRBJ2-7; clone size: NA
CDR3 DNA: TGTGCCAGCAGTCACCGGGACCCCAAGGGGCTGAACACTGAAGCTTTCTTT; CDR3 protein: CASSHRDPKGLNTEAFF; D gene: NA; V gene: TRBV6-8; J gene: TRBJ1-1; clone size: few
CDR3 DNA: TGTGCCAGCAGCTCCCTGCGGGAGCAAGAGACCCAGTACTTC; CDR3 protein: CASSSLREQETQYF; D gene: TRBD2; V gene: TRBV7-9; J gene: TRBJ2-5; clone size: many
CDR3 DNA: TGTGCCAGCAGTGAATTCGGGACAGGGCCGCGTTATGGCTACACCTTC; CDR3 protein: CASSEFGTGPRYGYTF; D gene: TRBD1; V gene: TRBV25-1; J gene: TRBJ1-2; clone size: many
CDR3 DNA: TGTGCCAGCAGTTACTCCAGGGACTCTGGAAACACCATATATTTT; CDR3 protein: CASSYSRDSGNTIYF; D gene: NA; V gene: TRBV6-6; J gene: TRBJ1-3; clone size: many
CDR3 DNA: TGTGCCAGCAGTTACTCAAGAGGGGGTCTTGCTGAAGCTTTCTTT; CDR3 protein: CASSYSRGGLAEAFF; D gene: NA; V gene: TRBV6-5; J gene: TRBJ1-1; clone size: many
CDR3 DNA: TGTGCCAGCAGCTTAGGCGGGACAGGGGAGGAAAATGAGCAGTTCTTC; CDR3 protein: CASSLGGTGEENEQFF; D gene: TRBD1; V gene: TRBV7-9; J gene: TRBJ2-1; clone size: many
CDR3 DNA: TGTGCCAGCAGTACCGGGGGTACCGGGGAGCTGTTTTTT; CDR3 protein: CASSTGGTGELFF; D gene: NA; V gene: TRBV28; J gene: TRBJ2-2; clone size: few
CDR3 DNA: TGTGCCACCAGCAGCGACAGGGCAGTAAACACTGAAGCTTTCTTT; CDR3 protein: CATSSDRAVNTEAFF; D gene: TRBD1; V gene: TRBV15; J gene: TRBJ1-1; clone size: NA
CDR3 DNA: TGTGCCAGCAGCCCTGTGGGGCAGGCCCAAGAGACCCAGTACTTC; CDR3 protein: CASSPVGQAQETQYF; D gene: NA; V gene: TRBV7-8; J gene: TRBJ2-5; clone size: NA
CDR3 DNA: TGCAGCGTTAGACAGGGTGGTACTGAAGCTTTCTTT; CDR3 protein: CSVRQGGTEAFF; D gene: TRBD1; V gene: TRBV29-1; J gene: TRBJ1-1; clone size: NA
CDR3 DNA: TGTGCCAGCAGCCGAGGAAGGATGGGGGGTCGGAGCTCCTACAATGAGCAGTTCTTC; CDR3 protein: CASSRGRMGGRSSYNEQFF; D gene: NA; V gene: TRBV7-8; J gene: TRBJ2-1; clone size: NA
CDR3 DNA: TGTGCCAGCAGCCCCGTAAACGGGGCCGGGGAGCTGTTTTTT; CDR3 protein: CASSPVNGAGELFF; D gene: NA; V gene: TRBV7-6; J gene: TRBJ2-2; clone size: few
CDR3 DNA: TGTGCCAGCAGCTTAGGGGCTCTGAGCGGGGGGTTGGTTGAGCAGTTCTTC; CDR3 protein: CASSLGALSGGLVEQFF; D gene: TRBD2; V gene: TRBV7-2; J gene: TRBJ2-1; clone size: many
CDR3 DNA: TGTGCCAGCAGCCATATAGGGGGGCCTTATAGCAATCAGCCCCAGCATTTT; CDR3 protein: CASSHIGGPYSNQPQHF; D gene: NA; V gene: TRBV12-3/TRBV12-4; J gene: TRBJ1-5; clone size: few
CDR3 DNA: TGTGCCAGCAGCTTTATCGGGGGCTTGCACTACGAGCAGTACTTC; CDR3 protein: CASSFIGGLHYEQYF; D gene: NA; V gene: TRBV7-2; J gene: TRBJ2-7; clone size: many
CDR3 DNA: TGTGCCAGCAGCCCACGAGCCTACGAGCAGTACTTC; CDR3 protein: CASSPRAYEQYF; D gene: NA; V gene: TRBV7-9; J gene: TRBJ2-7; clone size: many
CDR3 DNA: TGTGCCAGCAGTCATACCGCTACTAGCAATCAGCCCCAGCATTTT; CDR3 protein: CASSHTATSNQPQHF; D gene: NA; V gene: TRBV6-1; J gene: TRBJ1-5; clone size: many
CDR3 DNA: TGTGCCAGCAGTTGGACTAGACTCGAGCAGTACTTC; CDR3 protein: CASSWTRLEQYF; D gene: TRBD2; V gene: TRBV7-8; J gene: TRBJ2-7; clone size: many
CDR3 DNA: TGTGCCGTACACACAGGGTTGGGGTATGGCTACACCTTC; CDR3 protein: CAVHTGLGYGYTF; D gene: NA; V gene: TRBV2; J gene: TRBJ1-2; clone size: NA
CDR3 DNA: TGTGCCAGCAGCTTCTATTCAGGGGGCGAGCAGTACTTC; CDR3 protein: CASSFYSGGEQYF; D gene: TRBD1; V gene: TRBV11-3; J gene: TRBJ2-7; clone size: NA
CDR3 DNA: TGTGCCAGCAGCTTCTTAACTAGCGGGGGGCTTAGCTCCTACAATGAGCAGTTCTTC; CDR3 protein: CASSFLTSGGLSSYNEQFF; D gene: TRBD2; V gene: TRBV7-9; J gene: TRBJ2-1; clone size: NA
CDR3 DNA: TGTGCCAGCAGGGGGGGAACAGGTTGGAATGGCTACACCTTC; CDR3 protein: CASRGGTGWNGYTF; D gene: NA; V gene: TRBV7-2; J gene: TRBJ1-2; clone size: many
CDR3 DNA: TGTGCCAGCAGTGAATTGCTAGCGGGAGCCTACGAGCAGTACTTC; CDR3 protein: CASSELLAGAYEQYF; D gene: TRBD2; V gene: TRBV25-1; J gene: TRBJ2-7; clone size: NA